This T cell receptor beta chain was captured by sequencing in a study of T cell repertoires in cytomegalovirus infection. Study-level background: Recently described HLA-C-restricted plus well-studied HLA-B-restricted CMV epitopes were used. In public TCR beta signatures, there were indications of both CMV infection and matching HLA type.

The study, taken as a whole, reports: Summed public TCR beta family frequency identified CMV carriers bearing the relevant HLA. Ex vivo responses were dominated by HLA-C-restricted CMV-specific TCR beta clonotypes.

Comment on this clonotype: As yet, its antigen is unknown.

TCRdb ran MiXCR on the reads and lists one entry per CDR3 protein. Here the sample spans about 470,000 distinct CDR3 sequences, about 39% being singletons. Germline V lookup: CDR1 SGHAT, CDR2 FQNNGV. Deletions cut 6 bases from V and 2 bases from J, with 10 bases between. The CDR3 totals 13 residues. This sequence was found in a human donor in good health (CMV status not recorded). Some clones in this sample may be carry-over from other donors' samples. This chain links TRBV11-2 with TRBJ2-5; maybe TRBD2 (5 bases). The sample was cultured PBMCs, taken from culture after CMV antigen stimulation. The CDR3, as DNA: TGTGCCAGCAGTTCTAGCATTCAAGAGACCCAGTACTTC. Residues: CASSSSIQETQYF.